The rows below give T cell receptor beta chains drawn from one sample of a study of cytomegalovirus exposure and HLA in healthy donors. Sequencing used immunoSEQ multiplex PCR; TCRdb keeps in-frame clones, though not all of them. Its listing shows around 53,000 clones. Sequencing was performed on PBMCs. These receptors were taken from a man younger than 30 in good health and CMV-seropositive. Both conserved end residues are part of each CDR3. D genes are given only for firm matches.

j_call v_call d_call cdr3_nt cdr3_aa
TRBJ2-1 TRBV11-2 NA TGTGCCAGCAGCTTACAGGGGACGACACACAATGAGCAGTTCTTC CASSLQGTTHNEQFF
TRBJ2-7 TRBV9 NA TGTGCCAGCAGCGTAGGGTGGGAGCCCGGTTCCTACGAGCAGTACTTC CASSVGWEPGSYEQYF
TRBJ2-3 TRBV30 TRBD2 TGTGCCTGGAGTGGACTAGCGGGAGCAGATACGCAGTATTTT CAWSGLAGADTQYF
TRBJ2-2 TRBV7-9 NA TGTGCCAGCAGCCCCCCGGGGGCCGGGGAGCTGTTTTTT CASSPPGAGELFF
TRBJ1-5 TRBV18 TRBD1 TGTGCCAGCTCCCAAGGGACAGCCCAAAATCAGCCCCAGCATTTT CASSQGTAQNQPQHF
TRBJ1-4 TRBV19 NA TGTGCCAGTAGTGGGGACATCGGACGGGGTGAAAAACTGTTTTTT CASSGDIGRGEKLFF
TRBJ2-5 TRBV19 NA TGTGCCAGTAGCGAAGACGACCAGCGGCAGTACTTC CASSEDDQRQYF
TRBJ1-5 TRBV6-6 NA TGTGCCAGCAGCAACCGGGACACCGGGTGGAATCAGCCCCAGCATTTT CASSNRDTGWNQPQHF
TRBJ2-7 TRBV27 NA TGTGCCAGCAGTTTACGGGGGGCCCTCTACGAGCAGTACTTC CASSLRGALYEQYF
TRBJ1-3 TRBV28 TRBD1 TGTGCCAGCAGTGGACGACAGGGGCGAGGAAACACCATATATTTT CASSGRQGRGNTIYF
TRBJ1-4 TRBV6-5 TRBD1 TGTGCCAGCAGCCCCCCCGGGACAGGGTTCGCAAAACTGTTTTTT CASSPPGTGFAKLFF
TRBJ2-1 TRBV11-1 NA TGTGCCAGCAGGGAACGGGACTTCTACAATGAGCAGTTCTTC CASRERDFYNEQFF
TRBJ2-1 TRBV19 TRBD2 TGTGCCAGTAGAAGCGGGACTGAGCAGTTCTTC CASRSGTEQFF
TRBJ2-5 TRBV30 TRBD2 TGTGCCTGGGGGACTAGCGGGGCCCAAGAGACCCAGTACTTC CAWGTSGAQETQYF
TRBJ1-1 TRBV19 NA TGTGCCAGTAGTTCCGGTGAAGCTTTCTTT CASSSGEAFF
TRBJ2-7 TRBV5-8 NA TGTGCCAGCAGCTTGGGACTGACTACCTACGAGCAGTACTTC CASSLGLTTYEQYF
TRBJ2-3 TRBV27 NA TGTGCCAGCAGTATCAGACAGGCTAGCACAGATACGCAGTATTTT CASSIRQASTDTQYF
TRBJ1-6 TRBV7-2 NA TGTGCCAGCAGCTTCAGGGGTGATTCACCCCTCCACTTT CASSFRGDSPLHF
TRBJ1-1 TRBV19 NA TGTGCCAGTAGTAGTGGGGCGTACACTGAAGCTTTCTTT CASSSGAYTEAFF
TRBJ2-3 TRBV29-1 TRBD2 TGCAGCGTTGCGGCTAGCGGAAGCACAGATACGCAGTATTTT CSVAASGSTDTQYF
TRBJ2-7 TRBV18 TRBD2 TGTGCCAGCTCCCCACCCGGACTAGCGGCTAGCTCCTACGAGCAGTACTTC CASSPPGLAASSYEQYF
TRBJ1-1 TRBV5-6 TRBD1 TGTGCCAGCAGCCACGACAGGGGTTTCCCTGAAGCTTTCTTT CASSHDRGFPEAFF